Presented here are 25 T cell receptor beta chains from one specimen sequenced in a study of identical twins. TCRdb redid the calling of the 5' RACE reads with MiXCR, one entry per CDR3 protein. The sample has hundreds of thousands of distinct CDR3 sequences; over 15% are singletons. The same specimen was also included in a second study, on T cells expressing NK-cell markers.

The material sequenced was PBMCs. These receptors all stem from a woman aged 18-29 years in good health.

This clonotype has only a few counts. The V and J genes are TRBV20-1 and TRBJ1-1; no clear D. The CDR3 runs to 15 residues. V was pared by 0 bases and J by 7 bases, with 18 bases between. Germline loops: CDR1 DFQATT, CDR2 SNEGSKA (reference sequence). This CDR3 is CSARDLERGNFEAFF. DNA for the CDR3: TGCAGTGCTAGAGATCTTGAGCGGGGAAACTTTGAAGCTTTCTTT.

Here the CDR3 DNA reads TGTGCCAGCAGCTTGGGCGGACCGCAAAAGCAGTTCTTC. Encoded protein: CASSLGGPQKQFF. The chain has TRBV11-2 and TRBJ2-1; D gene unclear. Germline V gene sequence: CDR1 SGHAT, CDR2 FQNNGV. Trimming left V 3 bases short and J 11 bases short, with 14 bases between. There are 13 residues in the CDR3.

V usage is TRBV10-3 and J usage is TRBJ2-3; 11 bases align to TRBD2. The V segment lost 10 bases and the J segment 2 bases; nucleotides outside the gene matches: 5. The length of the CDR3 is 14 residues. CDR1 is ENHRY, CDR2 SYGVKD, per germline. CDR3 nucleotides: TGTGCCACGGAGACTAGCGGGGCCACAGATACGCAGTATTTT. This sequence encodes CATETSGATDTQYF.

The V gene is TRBV18, the J gene TRBJ2-5, with 9 nucleotides matching TRBD2. This CDR3 comprises 16 residues. The V and J ends lost 4 bases and 5 bases, in that order; junction bases with no gene match: 11. Germline assignment: CDR1 KGHSH and CDR2 LQKENI. CDR3 in amino acids: CASSLPPSGVVETQYF. DNA of the CDR3: TGTGCCAGCTCACTCCCTCCTAGCGGGGTCGTCGAGACCCAGTACTTC.

The rearrangement joins TRBV4-2 to TRBJ2-1; no clear D gene. Germline V gene lookup returns CDR1 LGHNA and CDR2 YNFKEQ. Trimming shortened V by 1 base and J by 8 bases, and 15 bases separated the two germline ends. CDR3 length: 15 amino acids. The CDR3 DNA reads TGTGCCAGCAGCCAAGTTGCGGCAGCAAGCCATGAGCAGTTCTTC. Amino acid sequence: CASSQVAAASHEQFF.

The genes are TRBV5-1 and TRBJ2-1, with 10 nucleotides matching TRBD2. This CDR3 comprises 16 residues. Losses at the gene ends were 0 bases for V and 4 bases for J; bases not matched to a gene: 4. Germline CDR1 reads SGHRS; CDR2 reads YFSETQ. The CDR3 here is CASSLATSGDYNEQFF. CDR3 nucleotide sequence: TGCGCCAGCAGCTTGGCAACTAGCGGGGATTACAATGAGCAGTTCTTC.

The gene calls are TRBV12-3 or TRBV12-4 and TRBJ1-6; no definite D call. This CDR3 is 12 amino acids long. V shed 3 bases and J shed 14 bases, with 11 bases lying between them. CDR3 protein: CASSFDLRALHF. The CDR3, as DNA: TGTGCCAGCAGTTTTGACCTTAGGGCCCTCCACTTT.

In this sample, this clonotype turned up many times. The CDR3 bases are TGTGCCAGCAGTTTTTCCACTAGCGGGAGAGGTGAGCAGTTCTTC. Protein: CASSFSTSGRGEQFF. The chain joins TRBV12-3 or TRBV12-4 to TRBJ2-1; 11 bases fit TRBD2. The CDR3 sequence is 15 residues long. Losses at the gene ends were 3 bases for V and 9 bases for J; bases not matched to a gene: 7.

The rearrangement joins TRBV4-3 to TRBJ1-1; 8 positions match TRBD1. There are 15 residues in the CDR3. Germline CDR1 LGHNA, CDR2 YSLEER. With 4 bases clipped from V and 1 base from J, the junction kept 5 bases outside the gene matches. As DNA, the CDR3 is TGCGCCAGCAGCCGAGGACAGGGTAGGAACACTGAAGCTTTCTTT. The encoded protein is CASSRGQGRNTEAFF.

This clonotype was detected only a few times. The chain uses TRBV10-1 and TRBJ2-3; 9 positions agree with TRBD2. Per the germline V gene, CDR1 is WNHNN and CDR2 is SYGVQD (reference sequence). After removal of 3 bases from V and 0 bases from J, the junction contained 4 bases not matched to a gene. This CDR3 has 16 amino acids. The CDR3 loop reads CASSEGAGGSTDTQYF. DNA for the CDR3: TGCGCCAGCAGTGAAGGTGCGGGGGGGAGCACAGATACGCAGTATTTT.

The chain links TRBV7-7 to TRBJ1-1; D uncertain. Looked up from germline, CDR1 is SSHAT and CDR2 is FNYEAQ (reference sequence). The CDR3 has 13 amino acids. The V end was cut by 5 bases, the J end by 7 bases, with 14 bases between. The CDR3 DNA reads TGTGCCAGCAGCGGCCGGCGGCGGGGTGAAGCTTTCTTT. It codes for CASSGRRRGEAFF.

This clonotype was recorded a few times. This chain uses TRBV11-2 with TRBJ2-1; possible D gene TRBD2, 5 bases. V was trimmed by 7 bases and J by 10 bases, leaving 14 bases between them. There are 12 residues in the CDR3. From germline, CDR1 is SGHAT and CDR2 FQNNGV. CDR3 sequence reads: CASTQLGLEQFF. For the CDR3, the DNA is TGTGCCAGCACCCAACTAGGCTTGGAGCAGTTCTTC.

This clonotype came up a few times. The CDR3 spells CASILGQGRNQPQHF. In DNA, the CDR3 is TGTGCCAGCATCCTGGGACAGGGACGGAACCAGCCCCAGCATTTT. V gene TRBV12-3 or TRBV12-4 combines with J gene TRBJ1-5; 9 nucleotides line up with TRBD1. The V segment lost 7 bases and the J segment 7 bases; nucleotides outside the gene matches: 11. The CDR3 totals 15 residues.

The chain links TRBV7-3 to TRBJ2-3; 8 bases are shared with TRBD2. Germline V CDR1 and CDR2: SGHTA, FQGTGA. The CDR3 extends over 17 amino acids. The junction had 6 bases not matched to a gene; V was cut back by 1 base and J by 0 bases. CDR3 DNA: TGTGCCAGCAGCTTAAGCCCTAGCGGGCCTAGCACAGATACGCAGTATTTT. Its translation is CASSLSPSGPSTDTQYF.

The chain is built from TRBV7-8 and TRBJ1-6; D uncertain. The CDR3 spans 15 residues. Germline CDR1 and CDR2: SGHVS and FQNEAQ. V shed 5 bases and J shed 7 bases, with 15 bases lying between them. CDR3 sequence: CASSPSGVENSPLHF. The CDR3 nucleotides are TGTGCCAGCAGCCCCAGCGGGGTTGAAAATTCACCCCTCCACTTT. Based on the CDR3 plus reference TRBV7-8 and TRBJ1-6, the full variable domain is GAGVSQSPRYKVAKRGQDVALRCDPISGHVSLFWYQQALGQGPEFLTYFQNEAQLDKSGLPSDRFFAERPEGSVSTLKIQRTQQEDSAVYLCASSPSGVENSPLHFGNGTRLTVT.

The V and J genes are TRBV4-3 and TRBJ2-1; 12 positions match TRBD1. Per germline, CDR1 LGHNA and CDR2 YSLEER. The CDR3 loop spans 15 amino acids. The V segment lost 3 bases and the J segment 8 bases; nucleotides outside the gene matches: 5. CDR3 in DNA: TGCGCCAGCAGCCACTCCGGGACAGGGGGCGATGAGCAGTTCTTC. Protein: CASSHSGTGGDEQFF.

The chain combines TRBV20-1 with TRBJ2-1, with TRBD2 matching 7 bases. The CDR3 is made up of 15 amino acids. Per the germline V gene, CDR1 is DFQATT and CDR2 is SNEGSKA (reference sequence). Trimming removed 2 bases from V and 3 bases from J; junction bases left unmatched: 7. CDR3 residues: CSARLPSGYYNEQFF. The CDR3, as DNA: TGCAGTGCTAGACTACCTAGCGGATACTACAATGAGCAGTTCTTC.

The rearrangement links TRBV20-1 to TRBJ2-1; 9 bases align to TRBD2. Unmatched junction bases numbered 6, after V lost 3 bases and J lost 0 bases. The CDR3 loop spans 16 amino acids. Germline assignment: CDR1 DFQATT and CDR2 SNEGSKA (reference sequence). The CDR3 region is CSARYSGSNSYNEQFF. The CDR3 DNA follows: TGCAGTGCTAGGTATAGCGGGAGTAACTCCTACAATGAGCAGTTCTTC.

The rearrangement uses TRBV27 and TRBJ1-1; D remains unclear. V lost 7 bases to trimming and J lost 0 bases, with 12 bases between them. Germline-derived CDR1 and CDR2 are MNHEY and SMNVEV (reference sequence). This CDR3 has 14 residues. Here the CDR3 reads CASKRRRVNTEAFF. In nucleotides, the CDR3 is TGTGCCAGCAAGCGCCGGCGGGTGAACACTGAAGCTTTCTTT.

The V call is TRBV2, the J call TRBJ1-3; D gene uncertain. The V and J ends lost 9 bases and 4 bases respectively, with 7 bases between them. The CDR3 is 11 residues long. CDR1 is SNHLY and CDR2 is FYNNEI in the germline V gene. As DNA, the CDR3 is TGTGCCAGTTATAAGGGAAACACCATATATTTT. It encodes CASYKGNTIYF.

This clonotype appeared a few times. This sequence joins TRBV20-1 and TRBJ1-5; D gene unclear. CDR1 and CDR2 (germline): DFQATT, SNEGSKA (reference sequence). Trimming removed 3 bases from V and 3 bases from J, with 9 bases in between. CDR3 length equals 13 residues. The CDR3 DNA reads TGCAGTGCTAGGGGCAGCTTCAATCAGCCCCAGCATTTT. This sequence encodes CSARGSFNQPQHF.

The rearrangement joins TRBV13 to TRBJ2-2; D might be TRBD2 (5 bases). The CDR3 runs 13 residues. The ends were cut back, 5 bases at V and 4 bases at J, with 8 bases in the middle. The germline V gene encodes CDR1 PRHDT and CDR2 FYEKMQ (reference sequence). Written as DNA, the CDR3 is TGTGCCAGCAGCGTAACTAGCACCGGGGAGCTGTTTTTT. It yields the protein CASSVTSTGELFF. The full variable domain, completed using reference TRBV13 and TRBJ2-2, is AAGVIQSPRHLIKEKRETATLKCYPIPRHDTVYWYQQGPGQDPQFLISFYEKMQSDKGSIPDRFSAQQFSDYHSELNMSSLELGDSALYFCASSVTSTGELFFGEGSRLTVL.

The chain combines TRBV6-1 with TRBJ2-3; 15 nucleotides line up with TRBD2. The trim removed 6 bases at V and 4 bases at J, leaving 8 bases unmatched. The CDR3 totals 17 residues. The germline CDR1 and CDR2 sequences are MNHNS and SASEGT. The CDR3 spells CASSHGTSGRRADTQYF. DNA of the CDR3: TGTGCCAGCAGCCATGGGACTAGCGGGAGGAGGGCAGATACGCAGTATTTT.

This chain connects TRBV5-5 to TRBJ2-3, with D possibly being TRBD1 (5 bases). Trimming pared 6 bases from V and 6 bases from J, leaving 17 bases between. Germline loops: CDR1 SGHKS, CDR2 YYEKEE (reference sequence). This CDR3 region has 14 residues. The CDR3 DNA reads as TGTGCCAGCACCGAAAGGGGTAGCCCCGATACGCAGTATTTT. Residues: CASTERGSPDTQYF.

This clonotype was observed a handful of times. V is TRBV27 and J is TRBJ1-2; 7 nucleotides align to TRBD1. The CDR3 length is 14 residues. The J segment lost 4 bases and the V segment lost 3 bases, leaving 5 bases of the junction unmatched. Germline CDR1 is MNHEY and CDR2 is SMNVEV (reference sequence). For the CDR3, the DNA is TGTGCCAGCAGTTTGAGGGCAGGGGGCTATGGCTACACCTTC. It is translated as CASSLRAGGYGYTF.